This TCR beta chain was documented in a study of T cells in Graves' hyperthyroidism and ophthalmopathy. Overall study findings and caveats: Ophthalmopathy onset followed model prediction by a median around six months. Appearing also in blood were most of the thyroid clonotypes expanded above 0.001.

Concerning this clonotype itself: What it binds is not known. A single base separates this from a much larger clone, so it may be a read error.

The CDR3 is 13 amino acids. Patients aged 18 to 65 had newly diagnosed hyperthyroidism of under 2 months' duration. The TCR beta CDR3 regions underwent amplification using RNA transcripts as the source. During a first-round RT-PCR of the TCR CDR3, the HTBI primer set was used. From the multiplex PCR reads, TCRdb called clonotypes with MiXCR, one entry per CDR3 protein. The table includes about 560,000 distinct CDR3 sequences, 15% to 19% detected once. Sequencing was done on a sample of blood. The clonotype originates from a woman in her twenties or thirties with Graves' hyperthyroidism. The V and J genes are TRBV12-3 or TRBV12-4 and TRBJ2-7; D gene uncertain. The CDR3 is CASSFAVYYEQCF. Written as DNA, the CDR3 is TGTGCCAGCAGTTTTGCTGTATATTACGAGCAGTGCTTC.